Listed below are T cell receptor beta chains from one sample, sequenced in a study of blood T cell repertoires in COVID-19. The protocol was immunoSEQ multiplex PCR, while the TCRdb copy is restricted to in-frame clones and leaves out a portion. The sample includes around 310,000 clones, nearly 90% seen only once; the top ten take around 0.93%. The sample comprised peripheral blood. Receptors originate from a woman in her thirties or forties with COVID-19, enrolled during active disease. The CDR3 runs from the conserved cysteine through the conserved F or W. The D gene is left open where the match is weak. Part of the rows lack a size; the others show once, few, many or a class for expanded clones.

J: TRBJ2-7
size: -
D: TRBD1
V: TRBV5-6
DNA: TGTGCCAGCAGTTGGGGACAGGACGACTACGAGCAGTACTTC
CDR3: CASSWGQDDYEQYF

J: TRBJ2-5
size: -
D: TRBD1
V: TRBV7-6
DNA: TGTGCCAGCAGCTTACACCCTACACGGGACAGACAAGAGACCCAGTACTTC
CDR3: CASSLHPTRDRQETQYF

J: TRBJ2-7
size: once
D: TRBD1
V: TRBV7-2
DNA: TGTGCCAGCAGCTTAGTGGGTCTGGGACAGAGCGGCTACGAGCAGTACTTC
CDR3: CASSLVGLGQSGYEQYF

J: TRBJ2-7
size: -
D: -
V: TRBV30
DNA: TGTGCCTGGAGTTCGGGCTACGAGCAGTACTTC
CDR3: CAWSSGYEQYF

J: TRBJ1-5
size: -
D: -
V: TRBV2
DNA: TGTGCCAGCACGGAAAGACAGCTTCATCACCCCCAGCATTTT
CDR3: CASTERQLHHPQHF

J: TRBJ2-3
size: few
D: TRBD2
V: TRBV25-1
DNA: TGTGCCAGCAGGCCTAGCGGACTAAGCACAGATACGCAGTATTTT
CDR3: CASRPSGLSTDTQYF

J: TRBJ2-1
size: -
D: TRBD2
V: TRBV19
DNA: TGTGCCAGTAGTAGGTTAGGGACTAGCGGGAGTGGGGAGCAGTTCTTC
CDR3: CASSRLGTSGSGEQFF

J: TRBJ1-4
size: -
D: TRBD1
V: TRBV9
DNA: TGTGCCAGCAGCGCGGGACAGGGTCCGATCGCAACTAATGAAAAACTGTTTTTT
CDR3: CASSAGQGPIATNEKLFF

J: TRBJ1-1
size: -
D: -
V: TRBV12-5
DNA: TGTGCTAGTGGTCTTGGGGGGGGGAACACTGAAGCTTTCTTT
CDR3: CASGLGGGNTEAFF

J: TRBJ2-7
size: -
D: TRBD2
V: TRBV20-1
DNA: TGCAGTGCTAGTGGGCGGGAGCCCTACGAGCAGTACTTC
CDR3: CSASGREPYEQYF

J: TRBJ2-1
size: -
D: TRBD2
V: TRBV2
DNA: TGTGCCAGCAGCCGATGGGGAGCGGGAGGGGTAAATGAGCAGTTCTTC
CDR3: CASSRWGAGGVNEQFF

J: TRBJ2-7
size: -
D: TRBD2
V: TRBV5-5
DNA: TGTGCCAGCAGCCCGCGACTAGCGGGAAGCTCCTACGAGCAGTACTTC
CDR3: CASSPRLAGSSYEQYF

J: TRBJ2-7
size: -
D: -
V: TRBV20-1
DNA: TGCAGTGCTTCCAACCCCGGCGAGCAGTACTTC
CDR3: CSASNPGEQYF

J: TRBJ2-1
size: -
D: TRBD1
V: TRBV6-2/TRBV6-3
DNA: TGTGCCAGCAGCCAAAACGAGGGGTTTTGGGACAGTGAGCAGTTCTTC
CDR3: CASSQNEGFWDSEQFF

J: TRBJ1-5
size: -
D: -
V: TRBV12-3/TRBV12-4
DNA: TGTGCCAGCAGCCGAGACATCTTTCAGCCCCAGCATTTT
CDR3: CASSRDIFQPQHF

J: TRBJ2-1
size: -
D: TRBD2
V: TRBV5-4
DNA: TGTGCCAGCAGCACGACGGGGGGGGATAGGGATGAGCAGTTCTTC
CDR3: CASSTTGGDRDEQFF

J: TRBJ2-3
size: -
D: -
V: TRBV7-2
DNA: TGTGCCAGCAGCTTAGCTGGGAGCGCTACAGATACGCAGTATTTT
CDR3: CASSLAGSATDTQYF

J: TRBJ2-1
size: -
D: TRBD1
V: TRBV20-1
DNA: TGCAGTGCTAGTAGGGACAGCCGCTCCTACAATGAGCAGTTCTTC
CDR3: CSASRDSRSYNEQFF

J: TRBJ1-1
size: -
D: TRBD1
V: TRBV18
DNA: TGTGCCAGCTCACCGGACAGGGGGCGGGGAGCTTTCTTT
CDR3: CASSPDRGRGAFF

J: TRBJ2-2
size: -
D: TRBD1
V: TRBV19
DNA: TGTGCCAGTAAGAGAAGGGACAGTGTTTCGGGCGGGGAGCTGTTTTTT
CDR3: CASKRRDSVSGGELFF

J: TRBJ2-7
size: few
D: -
V: TRBV6-5
DNA: TGTGCCAGCAGTTACTCGTCGGGGGGCTACTACGAGCAGTACTTC
CDR3: CASSYSSGGYYEQYF

J: TRBJ2-6
size: -
D: TRBD1
V: TRBV25-1
DNA: TGTGCCAGCAGTGGGCCTCCCGGGACAGGGTCTGGGGCCAACGTCCTGACTTTC
CDR3: CASSGPPGTGSGANVLTF